The present T cell receptor beta chain was sequenced within a study of T cell responses to AZD1222 COVID-19 vaccine (dated by TCRdb to the early 2020s). Background on the whole study: TCR sequencing covered fewer than 250 trial participants: around 210 given two doses of AZD1222 and around 25 given two doses of MenACWY control vaccine. Trial participants were enrolled into age subgroups of 18-55, 56-69 and 70-plus years, which contained about 150, 28 and 57 TCR-sequenced participants, respectively.

This clone was detected only a few times. What this receptor recognizes is not known. There are no base qualities to consult, and no much larger clone falls within one base. The CDR3 regions of human TCRbeta chains were analyzed by immunosequencing. In the paper's pipeline: Repertoire TCRs were matched against a reference library of SARS-CoV-2-specific TCRs generated with the MIRA antigen-specificity platform. Breadth meant the fraction of unique TCRs that were SARS-CoV-2-associated, whereas depth meant the fraction of total T cells that were SARS-CoV-2-associated. Using the MIRA data, each spike-specific TCR was mapped to the spike region that the TCR reacts to and placed in a CD4 or CD8 class. Log10-transformed breadth and depth values were compared by one-way ANOVA with Sidak's multiple comparisons tests. Entries here come from immuneACCESS through TCRdb and include only in-frame sequences with V and J called. Some clones fail to appear in such tables; in the studies checked, an unresolved V gene covers under half of the shortfall, and the cause of the remainder is unknown. The D gene and trimming were derived from the DNA, and the V and J assignments and clone size from that table. This sample comprises some 95,000 clones, roughly 86% of them detected only once. The top ten clonotypes cover 2.5% to 3% of the sample.

Trimmed from V: 2 bases; trimmed from J: 6 bases; junction bases lacking a gene match: 5. CDR1 is given as SGHVS and CDR2 as FQNEAQ, both from the germline V gene. From the cysteine up to the phenylalanine, the CDR3 has a length of 15 residues. Only the CDR3 DNA stays, 45 bases, in frame from base 1. The time point tag for this specimen amounts to: baseline before first vaccination. This specimen's treatment or condition label, interpreted: meningococcal conjugate vaccine given as trial control. Vaccinee samples came from UK trials COV001 and COV002, including a single-blind randomized controlled phase 2/3 trial of AZD1222 (ChAdOx1 nCoV-19) in healthy adults. For TCRbeta chain sequencing, PBMC samples were collected from trial participants at day 0 and at day 28 after the second dose. What the authors observed across the whole study: Participants were mostly white British, with more females than males. The authors suggested clonal diversity may have been underestimated. Because no day 14 peak-response samples were available, the repertoires could be characterized only after the peak T cell response. The 56-69-year group was small, and its depth increase did not reach significance, likely because of low power. Reportedly, almost half of the unique spike-specific TCRs recognized epitopes lying outside the regions that are mutated in the B.1.351 and B.1.1.7 variants. Conclusions about previously exposed vaccinees were limited because only six AZD1222 recipients were SARS-CoV-2 seropositive at baseline. Spike-specific TCR breadth and depth rose significantly after two AZD1222 doses compared with day 0 and with MenACWY recipients. Vaccine-associated CD4 TCRs spanned the whole spike protein, with dominant responses in regions 160-218 and 743-854.

Rearrangement joined TRBV7-8 to TRBJ2-2, with 8 central nucleotides matching TRBD1. The source is an adult in good health. The input for sequencing was peripheral blood, taken on day 0 of MenACWY control vaccination. CDR3 reads: CASSLRTGKAGELFF. The bases read TGTGCCAGCAGCTTACGGACAGGGAAAGCCGGGGAGCTGTTTTTT.